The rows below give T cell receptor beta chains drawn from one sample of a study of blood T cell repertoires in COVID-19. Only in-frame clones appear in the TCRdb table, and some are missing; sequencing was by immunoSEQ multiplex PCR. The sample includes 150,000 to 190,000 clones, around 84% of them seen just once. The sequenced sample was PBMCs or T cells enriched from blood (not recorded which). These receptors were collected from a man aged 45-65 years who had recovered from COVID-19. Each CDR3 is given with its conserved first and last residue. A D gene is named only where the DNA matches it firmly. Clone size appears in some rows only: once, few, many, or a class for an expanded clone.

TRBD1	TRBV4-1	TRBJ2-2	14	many	CASRDRGGTGELFF	TGCGCCAGCCGTGACAGGGGAGGCACCGGGGAGCTGTTTTTT
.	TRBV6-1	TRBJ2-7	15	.	CASSEARQGLTEQYF	TGTGCCAGCAGTGAAGCTCGGCAGGGGCTCACCGAGCAGTACTTC
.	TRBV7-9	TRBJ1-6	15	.	CASSLEGGVNSPLHF	TGTGCCAGCAGCTTAGAGGGCGGGGTAAATTCACCCCTCCACTTT
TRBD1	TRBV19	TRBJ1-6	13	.	CASRGQGYSPLHF	TGTGCCAGCAGAGGACAGGGGTATTCACCCCTCCACTTT
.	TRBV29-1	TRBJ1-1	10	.	CSVRDREAFF	TGCAGCGTCAGAGACAGGGAAGCTTTCTTT
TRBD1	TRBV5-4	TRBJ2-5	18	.	CASSPDPGQGFYRETQYF	TGTGCCAGCAGCCCCGACCCGGGACAGGGGTTTTATCGAGAGACCCAGTACTTC
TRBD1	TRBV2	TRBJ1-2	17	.	CASSDPGTGGGEYGYTF	TGTGCCAGCAGTGACCCCGGGACAGGGGGCGGGGAATATGGCTACACCTTC
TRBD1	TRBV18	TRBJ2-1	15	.	CASSPPGTVYNEQFF	TGTGCCAGCTCACCACCGGGGACAGTGTACAATGAGCAGTTCTTC
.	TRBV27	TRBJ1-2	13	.	CASSLTANYGYTF	TGTGCCAGCAGTTTAACGGCTAACTATGGCTACACCTTC
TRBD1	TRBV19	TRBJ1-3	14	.	CASTTTGTGNTIYF	TGTGCCAGTACCACGACAGGGACTGGAAACACCATATATTTT
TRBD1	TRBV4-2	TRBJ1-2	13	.	CASSVQGLYGYTF	TGTGCCAGCAGCGTACAGGGGCTCTATGGCTACACCTTC
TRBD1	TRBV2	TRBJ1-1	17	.	CASNGEGGRNQNTEAFF	TGTGCCAGCAATGGCGAAGGGGGCCGGAATCAGAACACTGAAGCTTTCTTT
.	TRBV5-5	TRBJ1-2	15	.	CASSSQSGINYGYTF	TGTGCCAGCAGCTCACAATCGGGTATTAACTATGGCTACACCTTC
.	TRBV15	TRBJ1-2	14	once	CATSRGGGNYGYTF	TGTGCCACCAGCAGAGGGGGGGGCAACTATGGCTACACCTTC
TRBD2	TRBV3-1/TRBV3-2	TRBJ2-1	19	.	CASSQDSLAGPSSYNEQFF	TGTGCCAGCAGCCAAGACAGTCTAGCGGGGCCGAGCTCCTACAATGAGCAGTTCTTC
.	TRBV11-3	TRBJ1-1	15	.	CASSLLIAMNTEAFF	TGTGCCAGCAGCTTATTAATAGCCATGAACACTGAAGCTTTCTTT
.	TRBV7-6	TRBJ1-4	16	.	CASSLGLAGTNEKLFF	TGTGCCAGCAGCTTAGGTTTGGCAGGAACTAATGAAAAACTGTTTTTT
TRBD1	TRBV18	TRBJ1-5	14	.	CASSRDREDQPQHF	TGTGCCAGCTCACGGGACAGGGAGGATCAGCCCCAGCATTTT
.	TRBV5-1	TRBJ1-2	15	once	CASSPEGDITYGYTF	TGCGCCAGCAGCCCGGAAGGGGACATCACCTATGGCTACACCTTC
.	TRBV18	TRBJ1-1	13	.	CASSPAGNTEAFF	TGTGCCAGCTCCCCGGCGGGGAACACTGAAGCTTTCTTT
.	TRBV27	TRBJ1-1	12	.	CASGALNTEAFF	TGTGCCAGCGGGGCATTGAACACTGAAGCTTTCTTT
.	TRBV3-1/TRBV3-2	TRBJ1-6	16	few	CASSQSLTARNSPLHF	TGTGCCAGCAGCCAAAGTCTAACAGCCCGAAATTCACCCCTCCACTTT
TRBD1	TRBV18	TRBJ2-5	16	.	CASSLAGTDRRETQYF	TGTGCCAGCTCTCTTGCCGGGACAGATCGTCGAGAGACCCAGTACTTC
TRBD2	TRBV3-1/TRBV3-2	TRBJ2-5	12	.	CASSHEGRARYF	TGTGCCAGCAGCCATGAGGGGAGGGCCCGGTACTTC
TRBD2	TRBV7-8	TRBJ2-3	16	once	CASRSLRGGNSDTQYF	TGTGCCAGCAGAAGCTTGCGGGGGGGCAACTCAGATACGCAGTATTTT
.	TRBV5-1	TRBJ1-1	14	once	CASSSEPMNTEAFF	TGCGCCAGCAGTTCAGAACCCATGAACACTGAAGCTTTCTTT
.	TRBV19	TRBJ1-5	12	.	CASSILPQPQHF	TGTGCCAGTAGTATACTCCCGCAGCCCCAGCATTTT
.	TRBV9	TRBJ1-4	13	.	CASSQGRGEKLFF	TGTGCCAGCAGCCAGGGACGGGGGGAAAAACTGTTTTTT
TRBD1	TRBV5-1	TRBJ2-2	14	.	CASSWGQGTGELFF	TGCGCCAGCAGCTGGGGACAGGGAACCGGGGAGCTGTTTTTT
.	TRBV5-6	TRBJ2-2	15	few	CASSLQGTNTGELFF	TGTGCCAGCAGCTTGCAGGGAACGAACACCGGGGAGCTGTTTTTT
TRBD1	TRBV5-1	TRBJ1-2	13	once	CASKIGTAYGYTF	TGCGCCAGCAAGATCGGGACAGCCTATGGCTACACCTTC
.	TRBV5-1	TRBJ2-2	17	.	CASSLLLAGLNTGELFF	TGCGCCAGCAGCTTGTTACTCGCAGGGTTGAACACCGGGGAGCTGTTTTTT
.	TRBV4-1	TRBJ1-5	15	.	CASSQGTYSNQPQHF	TGCGCCAGCAGCCAAGGGACATATAGCAATCAGCCCCAGCATTTT
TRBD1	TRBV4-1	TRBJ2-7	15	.	CASSQQGDSAYEQYF	TGCGCCAGCAGCCAACAGGGGGACAGTGCCTACGAGCAGTACTTC
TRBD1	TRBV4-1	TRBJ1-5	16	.	CASSHGQGTSNQPQHF	TGCGCCAGCAGCCACGGACAGGGTACGAGCAATCAGCCCCAGCATTTT
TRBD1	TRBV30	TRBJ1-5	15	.	CAWTEDRARNQPQHF	TGTGCCTGGACCGAGGACAGGGCCCGCAATCAGCCCCAGCATTTT
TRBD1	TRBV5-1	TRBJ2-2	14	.	CASTNRGRDGELFF	TGCGCCAGTACTAACAGGGGGCGCGACGGGGAGCTGTTTTTT